This T cell receptor beta chain was documented in a study of blood T cell repertoires in COVID-19. CDR3 size: 13 residues. Trimming removed 4 bases at V and 2 bases at J, with 8 bases between. CDR1 and CDR2 from the germline V gene are MNHNS and SASEGT. Authors' analysis steps: Estimated nucleated cell counts came from reference gene primer amplification. The repertoire was sequenced with immunoSEQ multiplex PCR; TCRdb's copy has only in-frame clones and lacks some. D and trimming come from the DNA, and the V and J calls and clone size come from that table. The sample has 150,000 to 200,000 clones, 82% seen once; the top ten hold around 6.9%.

The chain links TRBV6-1 to TRBJ1-1; weak D call: TRBD1 (5 bases). This TCR came from a human donor with acute or convalescent COVID-19. The donor label of this sample is uncertain. Sequencing used peripheral blood. CDR3 protein: CASSGQINTEAFF. Written as DNA, the CDR3 is TGTGCCAGCAGTGGACAGATAAACACTGAAGCTTTCTTT.